The 15 T cell receptor beta chains below come from one sample, sequenced in a study of chemoradiotherapy in HPV16-positive cancers. Sequenced by immunoSEQ multiplex PCR; TCRdb stores in-frame clones only, minus some. The sample contains about 6,900 clones, about 79% of which appear only once. The specimen was obtained from a patient who underwent chemoradiotherapy. Receptor source: a human donor with HPV-associated anogenital cancer.

The chain is built from TRBV28 and TRBJ1-5, with TRBD1 identical over 9 bases. With V trimmed by 3 bases and J by 3 bases, 6 bases remained unmatched. The CDR3 extends over 16 amino acids. The germline gives CDR1 MDHEN, CDR2 SYDVKM. CDR3 amino acids: CASSLYDRGNNQPQHF. The CDR3, as DNA: TGTGCCAGCAGTTTGTATGACAGGGGGAACAATCAGCCCCAGCATTTT.

A single count supports this clone. The chain couples TRBV4-3 to TRBJ2-5, with 9 positions matching TRBD2. TRBJ2-7 explains the end of the DNA better; the J call may be wrong. The germline V gene encodes CDR1 LGHNA and CDR2 YSLEER. The CDR3 covers 16 residues. CDR3 in DNA: TGCGCCAGCAGCCAAGCGTGGGCGGGAGGGCCCCACGAGCAGTACTTC. It codes for CASSQAWAGGPHEQYF.

CDR3 in amino acids: CASSLSTYSTKAFF. CDR3 bases: TGTGCCAGCAGTTTATCGACTTATTCAACGAAAGCTTTCTTT. The chain employs TRBV27 and TRBJ1-1; D unresolved. The CDR3 covers 14 residues. Deletions cut 0 bases from V and 9 bases from J, with 14 bases between. Germline V lookup: CDR1 MNHEY, CDR2 SMNVEV (reference sequence).

This sequence joins TRBV5-4 and TRBJ1-4, with unresolved D. The CDR3 is 14 amino acids. V was shortened by 0 bases and J by 5 bases, with 8 bases between the two germline ends. Looked up from germline, CDR1 is SGHNT and CDR2 is YYREEE (reference sequence). The CDR3 protein is CASSLGLVNEKLFF. The CDR3 DNA sequence: TGTGCCAGCAGCTTGGGCCTTGTGAATGAAAAACTGTTTTTT.

The J gene is TRBJ1-4, the V gene TRBV19, with 9 bases lining up with TRBD1. J gave up 6 bases and V 4 bases, and 0 bases lay outside the gene matches. Germline V gives CDR1 LNHDA, CDR2 SQIVND (reference sequence). The CDR3 totals 13 residues. This CDR3 reads CASSRDRDEKLFF. CDR3 bases: TGTGCCAGTAGTAGGGACAGGGATGAAAAACTGTTTTTT.

This rearrangement joins TRBV12-5 to TRBJ1-2; D gene ambiguous. The CDR3 spans 15 residues. The germline gives CDR1 LGHNT, CDR2 FRNRAP. Trimming removed 2 bases at V and 0 bases at J, with 10 bases between. The CDR3 DNA reads TGTGCTAGTGGTTTGACACAGACCTCTAACTATGGCTACACCTTC. This translates into CASGLTQTSNYGYTF. The full variable domain, its missing parts supplied by reference TRBV12-5 and TRBJ1-2, is DARVTQTPRHKVTEMGQEVTMRCQPILGHNTVFWYRQTMMQGLELLAYFRNRAPLDDSGMPKDRFSAEMPDATLATLKIQPSEPRDSAVYFCASGLTQTSNYGYTFGSGTRLTVV.

The table lists this clone with a count of one. This chain joins TRBV18 and TRBJ1-2; D is possibly TRBD1 (5 bases). CDR1 is KGHSH, CDR2 LQKENI, per germline. The CDR3 is made up of 12 amino acids. Trimming stripped 5 bases from V and 6 bases from J, with 10 bases between. CDR3 in DNA: TGTGCCAGCTCAACCGGGGGGGATGGCTACACCTTC. It codes for CASSTGGDGYTF. Full variable domain (outside the CDR3, taken from reference TRBV18 and TRBJ1-2): NAGVMQNPRHLVRRRGQEARLRCSPMKGHSHVYWYRQLPEEGLKFMVYLQKENIIDESGMPKERFSAEFPKEGPSILRIQQVVRGDSAAYFCASSTGGDGYTFGSGTRLTVV.

J is TRBJ1-5 and V is TRBV2, with D perhaps TRBD1 (5 bases). CDR1 and CDR2 (germline): SNHLY, FYNNEI. The CDR3 covers 13 residues. Trimming shortened V by 4 bases and J by 3 bases, and 7 bases separated the two germline ends. DNA for the CDR3: TGTGCCAGCAGTGGAGGGGTCAATCAGCCCCAGCATTTT. This encodes CASSGGVNQPQHF.

The V and J genes are TRBV9 and TRBJ1-2, with D hard to call. This CDR3 comprises 15 residues. V gave up 0 bases and J gave up 2 bases, with 11 bases separating them. Germline CDR1 is SGDLS and CDR2 is YYNGEE. The CDR3 loop reads CASSVDTGANYGYTF. CDR3 sequence (DNA): TGTGCCAGCAGCGTAGACACGGGAGCCAACTATGGCTACACCTTC.

This sequence joins TRBV30 and TRBJ2-7; D is perhaps TRBD1 (6 bases). The germline V gene encodes CDR1 GTSNPN and CDR2 SVGIG (reference sequence). Trimming removed 4 bases at V and 5 bases at J, with 18 bases between. This CDR3 spans 14 amino acids. CDR3 sequence: CAWTHWGQRNEQYF. The CDR3 DNA reads TGTGCCTGGACTCATTGGGGACAAAGGAACGAGCAGTACTTC.

This clone was counted once. The chain employs TRBV28 and TRBJ2-2, with D perhaps TRBD1 (5 bases). Per the germline V gene, CDR1 is MDHEN and CDR2 is SYDVKM. The CDR3 runs 16 residues. V shed 4 bases and J shed 1 base, with 13 bases lying between them. This chain's CDR3 is CASSSTDLGNTGELFF. In DNA form, the CDR3 reads TGTGCCAGCAGTTCGACAGACCTTGGGAACACCGGGGAGCTGTTTTTT.

The J gene is TRBJ2-7, the V gene TRBV5-1; D is uncertain. The germline V gene encodes CDR1 SGHRS and CDR2 YFSETQ. The germline V and J ends were trimmed by 5 bases and 0 bases, with 9 bases remaining between them. The CDR3 length is 13 residues. The chain's CDR3 is CASSILSSYEQYF. CDR3 nucleotide sequence: TGCGCCAGCAGTATCCTGAGCTCCTACGAGCAGTACTTC.

This clone was counted a single time. The CDR3 DNA reads TGCAGCGTTGCTCGGCGGTTATCCTACGAGCAGTACTTC. It is translated as CSVARRLSYEQYF. This chain uses TRBV29-1 with TRBJ2-7; D unclear. In germline, CDR1 is SQVTM, CDR2 ANQGSEA. CDR3 length equals 13 residues. Trimming cost V 4 bases and J 1 base, with 11 bases left between them.

This chain links TRBV28 with TRBJ1-6, with 10 bases fitting TRBD1. From germline, CDR1 is MDHEN and CDR2 SYDVKM. J was trimmed by 9 bases and V by 4 bases; bases with no gene match: 3. The CDR3 loop spans 14 amino acids. CDR3 in amino acids: CASSWTGGGSPLHF. Here the CDR3 DNA reads TGTGCCAGCAGTTGGACAGGGGGGGGTTCACCCCTCCACTTT.

This clone has only a few counts. The rearrangement uses TRBV5-4 and TRBJ2-7; no clear D. V was clipped by 0 bases and J by 3 bases, with 4 bases between them. CDR1 is SGHNT and CDR2 is YYREEE in the germline V gene (reference sequence). The CDR3 length is 12 residues. In DNA, the CDR3 is TGTGCCAGCAGCTTGGGGCACTACGAGCAGTACTTC. It encodes CASSLGHYEQYF.